This T cell receptor beta chain is from a study of T cell repertoires in cytomegalovirus infection (dated by TCRdb to between 2019 and 2020). Study-level background: Peptide stimulations targeted recently identified HLA-C-restricted CMV epitopes, whose presentation resists viral immunomodulation, together with well-studied HLA-B-restricted epitopes. Donor HLA type was relevant to the analysis, because carriage of CMV infection together with the matching HLA type was indicated by public TCR beta signatures.

The treatment or condition label here, explained by the study, means: in vitro stimulation with specific CMV peptide epitopes to enrich CMV-specific T cells. Sequencing relied on an Illumina HiSeq 1500. Using fastp trimming at Q25 and MiXCR clonotype assembly, TCRdb reanalyzed the public sequencing data and kept in-frame beta chains. Every entry covers one CDR3 protein and lists the most common genes and DNA from its rows. This sample lists fewer than 950,000 distinct CDR3 sequences; 30% to 35% were detected once. Together, the top ten hold around 12% of the sample. On this clonotype: This clone's antigen is unknown. Base quality data are lacking; no much larger clone is found one base away.

Summary of the overall study and its limitations: In both this cohort and an independent cohort of some 370 donors, the cumulative frequency of public TCR beta family members distinguished carriers of CMV infection plus the relevant HLA type. The ex vivo response was dominated by HLA-C-restricted CMV-specific TCR beta clonotypes, which also provided the single most frequent clonotype in two of eight donors.

CDR3 length: 15 amino acids, cysteine to phenylalanine. The kept DNA is CDR3 alone, 45 bases in frame from the first base. Sequences SGHVS (CDR1) and FQNEAQ (CDR2) are obtained from the germline V gene. V lost 4 bases and J lost 5 bases, and the count of bases not matched to a germline gene is 6. The chain is made from TRBV7-8 and TRBJ2-3, with 10 junctional bases fitting TRBD1. Sample: cultured CD8+ T cells from PBMCs, taken from culture after CMV antigen stimulation. This TCR derives from a human donor in good health (CMV status not recorded). Some clones in this sample may be carry-over from other donors' samples. The nucleotides are TGTGCCAGCAGCTACGGGACAGGGGTGGAAGATACGCAGTATTTT. Its coded protein is CASSYGTGVEDTQYF. This CDR3, with the reference TRBV7-8 and TRBJ2-3 proteins standing in past its ends, gives the full variable domain GAGVSQSPRYKVAKRGQDVALRCDPISGHVSLFWYQQALGQGPEFLTYFQNEAQLDKSGLPSDRFFAERPEGSVSTLKIQRTQQEDSAVYLCASSYGTGVEDTQYFGPGTRLTVL.